The following is a T cell receptor beta chain sequence with its context. Antigen specificity is unknown. This entry belongs to a study of cytomegalovirus exposure and HLA in healthy donors. Study results and caveats: Judged likely to be a sequencing artifact was a cluster of highly shared sequence variants.

60 Vbeta and 13 Jbeta primers were used in PCR. Using immunoSEQ multiplex PCR, the repertoire was profiled, and TCRdb retains in-frame clones only, with some absent. Among about 170,000 clones listed, roughly 80% were seen once. The V end lost 0 bases, the J end lost 6 bases, and 12 bases lay between the germline ends. The CDR3 consists of 14 residues. Germline-derived CDR1 and CDR2 are SGHRS and YFSETQ. The chain uses TRBV5-1 and TRBJ1-2, with a tentative D call TRBD1 (6 bases). Sequenced: PBMCs. The TCR comes from a young woman in good health and CMV-seronegative. CDR3 sequence reads: CASSLGSGQNGYTF. The CDR3 nucleotides read TGCGCCAGCAGCTTGGGATCGGGACAAAATGGCTACACCTTC.